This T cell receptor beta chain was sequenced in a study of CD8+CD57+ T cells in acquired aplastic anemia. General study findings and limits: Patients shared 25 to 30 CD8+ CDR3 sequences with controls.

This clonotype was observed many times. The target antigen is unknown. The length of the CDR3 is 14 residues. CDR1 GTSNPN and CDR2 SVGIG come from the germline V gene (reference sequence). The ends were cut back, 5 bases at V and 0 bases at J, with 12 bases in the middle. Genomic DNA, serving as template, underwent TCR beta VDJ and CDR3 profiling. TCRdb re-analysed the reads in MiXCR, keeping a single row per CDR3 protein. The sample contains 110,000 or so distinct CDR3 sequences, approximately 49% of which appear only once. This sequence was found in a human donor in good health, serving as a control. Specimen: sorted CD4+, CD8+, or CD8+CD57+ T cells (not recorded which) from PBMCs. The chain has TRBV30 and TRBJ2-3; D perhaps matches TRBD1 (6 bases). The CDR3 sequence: CAWDMTGSTDTQYF. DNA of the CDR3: TGTGCCTGGGACATGACAGGTAGCACAGATACGCAGTATTTT.